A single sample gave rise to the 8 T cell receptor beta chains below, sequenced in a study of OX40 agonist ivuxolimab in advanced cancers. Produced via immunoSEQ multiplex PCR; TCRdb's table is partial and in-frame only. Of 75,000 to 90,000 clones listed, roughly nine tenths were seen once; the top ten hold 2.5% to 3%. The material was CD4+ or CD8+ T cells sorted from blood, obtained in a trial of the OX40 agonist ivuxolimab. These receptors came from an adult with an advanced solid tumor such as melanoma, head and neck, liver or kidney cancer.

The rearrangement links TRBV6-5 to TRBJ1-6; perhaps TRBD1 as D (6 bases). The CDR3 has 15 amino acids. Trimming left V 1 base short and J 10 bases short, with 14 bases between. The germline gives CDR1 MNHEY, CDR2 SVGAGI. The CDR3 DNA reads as TGTGCCAGCAGTTACTGGGGGGTAGGGGGATCACCCCTCCACTTT. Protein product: CASSYWGVGGSPLHF.

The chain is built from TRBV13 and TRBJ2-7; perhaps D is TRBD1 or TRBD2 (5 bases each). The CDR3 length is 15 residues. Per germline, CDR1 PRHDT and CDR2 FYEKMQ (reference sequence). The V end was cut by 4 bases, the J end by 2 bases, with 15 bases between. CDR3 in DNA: TGTGCCAGCAGCTCAACGGGGCGGATTCCCTACGAGCAGTACTTC. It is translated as CASSSTGRIPYEQYF.

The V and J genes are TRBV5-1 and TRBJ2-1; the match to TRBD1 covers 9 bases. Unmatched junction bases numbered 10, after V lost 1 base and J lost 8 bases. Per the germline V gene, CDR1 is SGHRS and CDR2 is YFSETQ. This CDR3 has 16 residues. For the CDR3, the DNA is TGCGCCAGCAGCTTGCCTAGGACAGGGGATCTGGATGAGCAGTTCTTC. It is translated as CASSLPRTGDLDEQFF.

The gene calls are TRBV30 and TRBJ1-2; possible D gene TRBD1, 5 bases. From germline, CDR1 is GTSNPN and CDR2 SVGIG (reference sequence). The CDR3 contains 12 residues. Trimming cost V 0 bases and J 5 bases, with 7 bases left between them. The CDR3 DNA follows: TGTGCCTGGAGTGTCGGGGGGTATGGCTACACCTTC. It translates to CAWSVGGYGYTF.

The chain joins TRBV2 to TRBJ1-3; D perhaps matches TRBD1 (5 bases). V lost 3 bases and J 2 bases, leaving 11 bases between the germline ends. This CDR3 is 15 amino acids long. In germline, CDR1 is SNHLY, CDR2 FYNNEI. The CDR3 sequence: CASSDREGAGNTIYF. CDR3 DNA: TGTGCCAGCAGTGACAGGGAGGGAGCTGGAAACACCATATATTTT.

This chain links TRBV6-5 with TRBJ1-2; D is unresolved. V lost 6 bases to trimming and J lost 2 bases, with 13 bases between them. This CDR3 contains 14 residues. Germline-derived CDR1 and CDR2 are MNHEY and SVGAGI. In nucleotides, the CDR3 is TGTGCCAGCAGGCTAGAGCCAGGAAACTATGGCTACACCTTC. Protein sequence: CASRLEPGNYGYTF.

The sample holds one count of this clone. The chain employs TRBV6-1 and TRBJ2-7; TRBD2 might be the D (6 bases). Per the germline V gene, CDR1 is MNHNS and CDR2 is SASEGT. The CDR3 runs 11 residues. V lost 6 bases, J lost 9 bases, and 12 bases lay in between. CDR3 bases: TGTGCCAGCAGCCCCGGGAGTTTGCAGTACTTC. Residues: CASSPGSLQYF.

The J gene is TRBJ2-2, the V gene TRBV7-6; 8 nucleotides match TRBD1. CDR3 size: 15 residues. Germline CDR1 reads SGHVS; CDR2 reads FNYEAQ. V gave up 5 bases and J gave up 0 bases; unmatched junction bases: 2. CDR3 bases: TGTGCCAGCAGCCGACAGGGGCCGAACACCGGGGAGCTGTTTTTT. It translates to CASSRQGPNTGELFF.